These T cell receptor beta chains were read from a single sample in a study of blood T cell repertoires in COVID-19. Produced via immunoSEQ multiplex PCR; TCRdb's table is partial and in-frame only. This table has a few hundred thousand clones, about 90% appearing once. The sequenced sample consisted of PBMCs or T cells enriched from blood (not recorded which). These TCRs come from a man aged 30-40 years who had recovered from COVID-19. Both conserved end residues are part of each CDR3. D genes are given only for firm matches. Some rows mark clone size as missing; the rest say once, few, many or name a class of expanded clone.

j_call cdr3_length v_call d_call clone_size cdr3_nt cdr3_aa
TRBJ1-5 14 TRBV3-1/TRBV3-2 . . TGTGCCAGCAGCCTCGGGACACAGTATCAGCCCCAGCATTTT CASSLGTQYQPQHF
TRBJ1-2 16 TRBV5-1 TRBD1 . TGCGCCAGCAGCTTCTCCCCTGACAGGGCGGCTTGGGGCTACACCTTC CASSFSPDRAAWGYTF
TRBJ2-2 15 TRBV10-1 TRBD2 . TGCGCCAGCAGGTCCGGGACTAGCGGGAGCGGGGAGCTGTTTTTT CASRSGTSGSGELFF
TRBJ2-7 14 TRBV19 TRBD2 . TGTGCCAGTAGTGTAAGCGGGGGGACCTACGAGCAGTACTTC CASSVSGGTYEQYF
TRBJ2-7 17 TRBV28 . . TGTGCCAGCAGTCTCCCCTCGACAGGCAATTACTCCTACGAGCAGTACTTC CASSLPSTGNYSYEQYF
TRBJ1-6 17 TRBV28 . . TGTGCCAGCAGTTTACCCGCCAGGGCTCGCGGTAATTCACCCCTCCACTTT CASSLPARARGNSPLHF
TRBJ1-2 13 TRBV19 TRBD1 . TGTGCCAGTACGGACAGGGTGAACTATGGCTACACCTTC CASTDRVNYGYTF
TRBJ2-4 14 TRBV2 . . TGTGCCAGCACCCCGGGATTAGCCAAAAACATTCAGTACTTC CASTPGLAKNIQYF
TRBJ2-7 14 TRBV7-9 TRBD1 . TGTGCCAGCAGTCCGACAGGGGGCCCCTACGAGCAGTACTTC CASSPTGGPYEQYF
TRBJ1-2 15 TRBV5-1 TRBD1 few TGCGCCAGCAGCCCAGGACAGGGTAAAGTCTATGGCTACACCTTC CASSPGQGKVYGYTF
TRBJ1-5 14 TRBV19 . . TGTGCCAGTAGCTCCCCGGTCAAGAATCAGCCCCAGCATTTT CASSSPVKNQPQHF
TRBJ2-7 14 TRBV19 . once TGTGCCAGTAGTTCGTCTAGGCCGGCCTACGAGCAGTACTTC CASSSSRPAYEQYF
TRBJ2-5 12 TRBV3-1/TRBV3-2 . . TGTGCCAGCAGCCAAGTATCGGAGACCCAGTACTTC CASSQVSETQYF
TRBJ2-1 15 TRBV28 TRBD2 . TGTGCCAGCAGTTCGACTAGCGGGTCCTACAATGAGCAGTTCTTC CASSSTSGSYNEQFF
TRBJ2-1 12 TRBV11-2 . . TGTGCCAGCAGCTTAGGAATGGGGGGGCAGTTCTTC CASSLGMGGQFF
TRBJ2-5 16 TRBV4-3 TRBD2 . TGCGCCAGCAGCCAACGGGCCGGACTAGCGGGGGGGACCCAGTACTTC CASSQRAGLAGGTQYF
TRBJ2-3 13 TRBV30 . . TGTGCCTGGACTAGGGGGATCAGAGATACGCAGTATTTT CAWTRGIRDTQYF
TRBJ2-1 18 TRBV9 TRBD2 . TGTGCCAGCAGCCTTCGCAGGGGGACTAGCGGGAACTACAATGAGCAGTTCTTC CASSLRRGTSGNYNEQFF
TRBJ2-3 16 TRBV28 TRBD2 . TGTGCCAGCAGTTTATTTGCGGGAGTAGGGACAGATACGCAGTATTTT CASSLFAGVGTDTQYF
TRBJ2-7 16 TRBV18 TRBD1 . TGTGCCAGCTCACCAGTCTGGGACAGGGTTACCTACGAGCAGTACTTC CASSPVWDRVTYEQYF
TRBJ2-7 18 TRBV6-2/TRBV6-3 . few TGTGCCAGCAGCCCGGACAGGGGTATTAGCGGGAGGATCTACGAGCAGTACTTC CASSPDRGISGRIYEQYF
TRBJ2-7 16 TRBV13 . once TGTGCCAGCAGCCGTAAGCCAGCAGGAAGCTCCTACGAGCAGTACTTC CASSRKPAGSSYEQYF
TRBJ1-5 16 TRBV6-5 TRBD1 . TGTGCCAGCAGTTATAAGGGACAGAATAGCAATCAGCCCCAGCATTTT CASSYKGQNSNQPQHF